The rows below give T cell receptor beta chains drawn from one sample of a study of T cell responses to AZD1222 COVID-19 vaccine. Using immunoSEQ multiplex PCR, the repertoire was profiled, and TCRdb retains in-frame clones only, with some absent. The sample lists under 150,000 clones; approximately 83% were seen once. This specimen consisted of peripheral blood, obtained on day 0 of AZD1222 vaccination. The receptor set was obtained from an adult in good health. CDR3s include the opening cysteine and the closing phenylalanine or tryptophan. D genes are given only for firm matches. Part of the rows lack a size; the others show once, few, many or a class for expanded clones.

d_call clone_size j_call v_call cdr3_aa cdr3_nt
. . TRBJ1-1 TRBV7-2 CASSSSPGQTEAFF TGTGCCAGCAGCTCCAGCCCGGGGCAGACTGAAGCTTTCTTT
TRBD1 . TRBJ2-7 TRBV19 CASSIIGTGGLTSYEQYF TGTGCCAGTAGTATTATTGGGACAGGGGGCCTTACCTCCTACGAGCAGTACTTC
. . TRBJ1-2 TRBV18 CASSPNQYREGYGYTF TGTGCCAGCTCACCGAACCAGTACAGGGAGGGCTATGGCTACACCTTC
TRBD1 . TRBJ1-4 TRBV7-2 CASSRTGNNEKLFF TGTGCCAGCAGCCGGACAGGGAATAATGAAAAACTGTTTTTT
TRBD2 . TRBJ2-1 TRBV5-1 CASSFRGGLAGTYNEQFF TGCGCCAGCAGCTTTCGGGGAGGACTAGCGGGGACTTACAATGAGCAGTTCTTC
TRBD2 . TRBJ2-3 TRBV7-2 CASSPALAGVPDTQYF TGTGCCAGCAGCCCGGCACTAGCGGGAGTCCCAGATACGCAGTATTTT
TRBD2 . TRBJ2-7 TRBV11-3 CASTPGRGAYEQYF TGTGCCAGCACCCCGGGTCGGGGGGCCTACGAGCAGTACTTC
TRBD1 . TRBJ1-2 TRBV11-3 CASRGTGGDYGYTF TGTGCCAGCAGGGGGACAGGGGGCGACTATGGCTACACCTTC
. . TRBJ2-7 TRBV18 CASSPELSTGSSYEQYF TGTGCCAGCTCACCAGAACTTTCCACGGGCTCTTCCTACGAGCAGTACTTC
. once TRBJ1-1 TRBV20-1 CSASQGGAFF TGCAGTGCTAGCCAGGGAGGAGCTTTCTTT
. . TRBJ1-2 TRBV19 CASSMGQSYGYTF TGTGCCAGTAGTATGGGGCAGTCCTATGGCTACACCTTC
. once TRBJ1-2 TRBV3-1/TRBV3-2 CASSPPKGYGYTF TGTGCCAGCAGCCCCCCAAAAGGGTACGGCTACACCTTC
. . TRBJ1-2 TRBV24-1 CATSDQVGGTLKGYTF TGTGCCACCAGTGATCAAGTAGGGGGAACGTTAAAAGGCTACACCTTC
TRBD1 . TRBJ1-2 TRBV12-3/TRBV12-4 CAAGTGRAYGYTF TGTGCCGCAGGGACAGGGAGGGCCTATGGCTACACCTTC
. . TRBJ2-3 TRBV2 CASRPTRNTDTQYF TGTGCCAGCAGGCCGACTAGAAACACAGATACGCAGTATTTT
. . TRBJ1-2 TRBV14 CASSQDLGRVGYTF TGTGCCAGCAGCCAAGATCTTGGGAGGGTTGGCTACACCTTC
TRBD1 . TRBJ2-3 TRBV6-1 CASSAQPRDRGSHTQYF TGTGCCAGCAGTGCCCAACCCCGGGACAGGGGATCACATACGCAGTATTTT
TRBD2 . TRBJ2-1 TRBV5-1 CASSRTSIEQFF TGCGCCAGCAGCAGGACTAGCATTGAGCAGTTCTTC
. . TRBJ1-2 TRBV7-2 CASSPASYYGYTF TGTGCCAGCAGCCCGGCGAGTTATTATGGCTACACCTTC
TRBD1 once TRBJ2-3 TRBV24-1 CATSDGTGAPDTQYF TGTGCCACCAGTGATGGGACAGGCGCCCCAGATACGCAGTATTTT
. . TRBJ1-5 TRBV5-6 CASSLKEGGPQPQHF TGTGCCAGCAGCTTGAAAGAAGGAGGCCCTCAGCCCCAGCATTTT
. . TRBJ1-1 TRBV5-1 CASSLTLGNTEAFF TGCGCCAGCAGCTTGACACTAGGGAACACTGAAGCTTTCTTT
TRBD1 . TRBJ2-7 TRBV6-5 CASNPGQGSYEQYF TGTGCCAGCAACCCGGGACAGGGCTCCTACGAGCAGTACTTC
. . TRBJ2-2 TRBV5-1 CASSLDGPGGELFF TGCGCCAGCAGCTTGGACGGACCAGGGGGGGAGCTGTTTTTT
. once TRBJ1-5 TRBV29-1 CSVSASNQPQHF TGCAGCGTTTCAGCTAGCAATCAGCCCCAGCATTTT
. . TRBJ1-1 TRBV19 CASSIIWEYTEAFF TGTGCCAGTAGTATTATTTGGGAGTACACTGAAGCTTTCTTT
. . TRBJ2-7 TRBV6-6 CASSYAQEGYEQYF TGTGCCAGCAGTTACGCTCAGGAAGGGTACGAGCAGTACTTC
. . TRBJ1-5 TRBV5-6 CASSSQGNDNQPQHF TGTGCCAGCAGCTCCCAGGGAAACGACAATCAGCCCCAGCATTTT
. . TRBJ2-5 TRBV11-3 CASSFYQEVTVAQYF TGTGCCAGCAGTTTTTACCAGGAGGTGACAGTGGCCCAGTACTTC
TRBD1 . TRBJ1-2 TRBV6-5 CASSYAKDRGYGYTF TGTGCCAGCAGTTACGCAAAGGACAGGGGCTATGGCTACACCTTC
TRBD1 few TRBJ1-2 TRBV6-6 CASQQGASYGYTF TGTGCCAGCCAACAGGGGGCGAGCTATGGCTACACCTTC
. . TRBJ1-2 TRBV7-8 CASSLAGYTPNYGYTF TGTGCCAGCAGCTTGGCAGGGTATACACCTAACTATGGCTACACCTTC
. . TRBJ2-2 TRBV4-3 CASSQDRAGIMLFF TGCGCCAGCAGCCAAGATCGGGCAGGGATTATGCTGTTTTTT
. . TRBJ1-5 TRBV27 CASSLERASNQPQHF TGTGCCAGCAGTTTAGAAAGGGCTAGCAATCAGCCCCAGCATTTT
. . TRBJ1-2 TRBV27 CASSLYGQSYGYTF TGTGCCAGCAGTTTATATGGACAGTCCTATGGCTACACCTTC
. . TRBJ1-1 TRBV27 CASSLFPPHRSLNTEAFF TGTGCCAGCAGTTTATTCCCTCCGCACAGGAGTTTGAACACTGAAGCTTTCTTT
. . TRBJ1-2 TRBV19 CASSIQGRSGYTF TGTGCCAGTAGTATACAGGGGAGAAGTGGCTACACCTTC
. . TRBJ2-3 TRBV4-1 CASSQDASDTQYF TGCGCCAGCAGCCAAGACGCATCAGATACGCAGTATTTT
. . TRBJ2-1 TRBV15 CATSSYRDNEQFF TGTGCCACCAGCAGTTACAGGGACAATGAGCAGTTCTTC
TRBD1 . TRBJ1-2 TRBV27 CASSLAGGGGYTF TGTGCCAGCAGTTTAGCAGGGGGCGGTGGCTACACCTTC
. once TRBJ2-7 TRBV10-3 CAISPGRMRTYEQYF TGTGCCATCAGTCCAGGACGGATGCGCACTTACGAGCAGTACTTC
. once TRBJ1-3 TRBV7-2 CASSPTVSGNTIYF TGTGCCAGCAGCCCTACAGTCTCTGGAAACACCATATATTTT
TRBD2 once TRBJ2-3 TRBV5-1 CASSQGLAGVKGTDTQYF TGCGCCAGCAGCCAGGGACTAGCGGGAGTTAAAGGCACAGATACGCAGTATTTT